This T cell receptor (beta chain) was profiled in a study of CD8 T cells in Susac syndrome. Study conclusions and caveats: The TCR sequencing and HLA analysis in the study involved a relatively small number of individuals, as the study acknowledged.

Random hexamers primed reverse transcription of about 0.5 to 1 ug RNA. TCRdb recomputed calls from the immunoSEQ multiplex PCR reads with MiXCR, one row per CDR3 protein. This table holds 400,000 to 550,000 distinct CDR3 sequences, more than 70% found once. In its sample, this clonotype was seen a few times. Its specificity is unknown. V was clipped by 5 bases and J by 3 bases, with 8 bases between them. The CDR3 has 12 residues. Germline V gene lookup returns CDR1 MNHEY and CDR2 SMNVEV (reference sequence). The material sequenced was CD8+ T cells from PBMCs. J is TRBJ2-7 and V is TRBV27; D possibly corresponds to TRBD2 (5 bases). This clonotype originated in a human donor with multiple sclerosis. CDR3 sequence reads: CASSPSLYEQYF. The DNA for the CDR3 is TGTGCCAGCAGTCCTAGCCTCTACGAGCAGTACTTC.